A single sample gave rise to the 14 T cell receptor beta chains below, sequenced in a study of T cell changes during pregnancy in multiple sclerosis. The data were produced by immunoSEQ multiplex PCR, yet TCRdb's version contains in-frame clones alone and is incomplete. The top ten hold 3% to 3.5% of the sample, which has about 69,000 clones, around nine tenths seen once. The sequencing here drew on peripheral blood, taken before pregnancy. These receptors were taken from a female donor with multiple sclerosis, enrolled in a pregnancy study.

Written as DNA, the CDR3 is TGTGCCAGTAGTATGAGCCCGCCAGGGGATGTGACCAAAAACATTCAGTACTTC. Amino acid sequence: CASSMSPPGDVTKNIQYF. V and J are TRBV19 and TRBJ2-4; the D gene is possibly TRBD1 (6 bases). The V end lost 3 bases, the J end lost 2 bases, and 20 bases lay between the germline ends. This CDR3 is 18 amino acids long. Germline V gives CDR1 LNHDA, CDR2 SQIVND (reference sequence). Looking up the rest from reference TRBV19 and TRBJ2-4 gives the full variable domain: DGGITQSPKYLFRKEGQNVTLSCEQNLNHDAMYWYRQDPGQGLRLIYYSQIVNDFQKGDIAEGYSVSREKKESFPLTVTSAQKNPTAFYLCASSMSPPGDVTKNIQYFGAGTRLSVL.

The chain recombines TRBV5-1 with TRBJ1-2, with no clear D. The CDR3 is 14 residues long. Trimming took 3 bases from V and 2 from J, leaving 11 bases between them. Germline V gene data show CDR1 as SGHRS and CDR2 as YFSETQ. The CDR3 loop reads CASSWEDENYGYTF. The CDR3 nucleotides are TGCGCCAGCAGCTGGGAGGACGAAAACTATGGCTACACCTTC. Variable domain in full (rest from reference TRBV5-1 and TRBJ1-2): KAGVTQTPRYLIKTRGQQVTLSCSPISGHRSVSWYQQTPGQGLQFLFEYFSETQRNKGNFPGRFSGRQFSNSRSEMNVSTLELGDSALYLCASSWEDENYGYTFGSGTRLTVV.

The chain couples TRBV9 to TRBJ1-2, with unresolved D. This CDR3 has 13 residues. Trimming took 3 bases from V and 1 from J, leaving 7 bases between them. Germline V lookup: CDR1 SGDLS, CDR2 YYNGEE. CDR3: CASSAGNNYGYTF. DNA for the CDR3: TGTGCCAGCAGCGCGGGGAATAACTATGGCTACACCTTC.

The J gene is TRBJ1-2, the V gene TRBV5-4; D is possibly TRBD1 (5 bases). The CDR3 length is 16 residues. The germline V gene encodes CDR1 SGHNT and CDR2 YYREEE (reference sequence). With 3 bases removed from V and 5 bases from J, the gap between germline ends came to 20 bases. The CDR3 DNA reads as TGTGCCAGCAGCTGGGAGGAGAGCCGGGGACCTTATGGCTACACCTTC. As protein: CASSWEESRGPYGYTF.

This sequence joins TRBV6-1 and TRBJ2-3; weak D call: TRBD2 (7 bases). CDR3 length: 15 residues. In germline, CDR1 is MNHNS, CDR2 SASEGT. The germline V and J ends were trimmed by 6 bases and 2 bases, with 15 bases remaining between them. The CDR3 loop reads CASRGGDGLTDTQYF. In DNA form, the CDR3 reads TGTGCCAGCAGAGGGGGGGACGGACTCACAGATACGCAGTATTTT.

J is TRBJ2-1 and V is TRBV27; 7 bases align to TRBD2. CDR1 is MNHEY, CDR2 SMNVEV, per germline (reference sequence). The V gene end was trimmed by 0 bases and the J gene end by 1 base; junction bases not matched to a gene: 0. The CDR3 contains 15 residues. In DNA, the CDR3 is TGTGCCAGCAGTTTATCCGGGAGGTCCTACAATGAGCAGTTCTTC. It specifies CASSLSGRSYNEQFF.

The V gene is TRBV5-1, the J gene TRBJ2-7; the D is unclear. CDR1 SGHRS and CDR2 YFSETQ come from the germline V gene. V lost 4 bases and J 1 base, leaving 9 bases between the germline ends. This CDR3 has 13 residues. CDR3 in amino acids: CASSLAVSYEQYF. In DNA form, the CDR3 reads TGCGCCAGCAGCCTGGCCGTGTCCTACGAGCAGTACTTC.

The chain is built from TRBV19 and TRBJ2-2, with TRBD2 identical over 11 bases. J lost 5 bases, V lost 4 bases, and 9 bases had no gene match. CDR1 is LNHDA, CDR2 SQIVND, per germline (reference sequence). This CDR3 is 17 amino acids long. The CDR3 DNA reads as TGTGCCAGTAGTAAACTAGCGGGAGTAGGTGGAACCGGGGAGCTGTTTTTT. Translating it yields CASSKLAGVGGTGELFF.

The rearrangement uses TRBV28 and TRBJ1-5, with 7 bases identical to TRBD1. With V trimmed by 6 bases and J by 6 bases, 8 bases remained unmatched. Germline values: CDR1 MDHEN, CDR2 SYDVKM. The CDR3 loop spans 14 amino acids. Written as DNA, the CDR3 is TGTGCCAGCAGAAGGGGGCACGCCTCTCAGCCCCAGCATTTT. Residues: CASRRGHASQPQHF.

The V gene is TRBV6-1, the J gene TRBJ1-5; D unresolved. Per the germline V gene, CDR1 is MNHNS and CDR2 is SASEGT. This CDR3 has 14 residues. V lost 3 bases, J lost 4 bases, and 10 bases lay in between. DNA of the CDR3: TGTGCCAGCAGTGATGAGAGCCTAAATCAGCCCCAGCATTTT. It yields the protein CASSDESLNQPQHF.

The chain carries TRBV5-1 and TRBJ2-1; 7 bases match TRBD1. Trimming removed 4 bases from V and 2 bases from J; junction bases left unmatched: 6. Germline V CDR1 and CDR2: SGHRS, YFSETQ. There are 15 residues in the CDR3. The CDR3 loop is CASSQGVEPYNEQFF. The CDR3 bases are TGCGCCAGCAGCCAGGGGGTAGAGCCCTACAATGAGCAGTTCTTC.

The sample holds a few counts of this clone. The junction departs from germline at one end; a sequencing error may be responsible. The chain combines TRBV19 with TRBJ1-1; unclear D gene. The CDR3 has 14 amino acids. Germline V gene lookup returns CDR1 LNHDA and CDR2 SQIVND (reference sequence). The CDR3 DNA sequence: TGTGCCAGTAGGATAGTGGGCAGAAACACTGAAGCTTTCTTT. Amino acid sequence: CASRIVGRNTEAFF.

The chain uses TRBV11-2 and TRBJ1-2; TRBD1 matches 7 bases. Germline-derived CDR1 and CDR2 are SGHAT and FQNNGV. With V trimmed by 0 bases and J by 3 bases, 7 bases remained unmatched. CDR3 size: 16 residues. The CDR3 nucleotides read TGTGCCAGCAGCTTAGATCCCCAGGGGGTATACTATGGCTACACCTTC. Translating it yields CASSLDPQGVYYGYTF. The variable domain in full, completed from reference TRBV11-2 and TRBJ1-2, reads EAGVAQSPRYKIIEKRQSVAFWCNPISGHATLYWYQQILGQGPKLLIQFQNNGVVDDSQLPKDRFSAERLKGVDSTLKIQPAKLEDSAVYLCASSLDPQGVYYGYTFGSGTRLTVV.

The chain uses TRBV13 and TRBJ1-2; 8 bases line up with TRBD1. CDR3 length: 19 residues. Germline V gene lookup returns CDR1 PRHDT and CDR2 FYEKMQ (reference sequence). The V segment lost 5 bases and the J segment 0 bases; nucleotides outside the gene matches: 17. CDR3 coding DNA: TGTGCCAGCAGCGCAGCAACCGACAGGGGAGGTTGGGCTAACTATGGCTACACCTTC. It is translated as CASSAATDRGGWANYGYTF.